Below, 10 T cell receptor beta chains from the same sample are listed, as sequenced in a study of OX40 agonist ivuxolimab in advanced cancers. Sequenced by immunoSEQ multiplex PCR; TCRdb stores in-frame clones only, minus some. This table holds 60,000 to 90,000 clones, 70% to 90% found once. The starting material was CD4+ or CD8+ T cells sorted from blood, obtained in a trial of the OX40 agonist ivuxolimab. The source of these receptors is an adult with an advanced solid tumor such as melanoma, head and neck, liver or kidney cancer.

J is TRBJ2-7 and V is TRBV18; 8 bases match TRBD1. This CDR3 is 14 amino acids long. Looked up from germline, CDR1 is KGHSH and CDR2 is LQKENI. V dropped 6 bases and J dropped 6; count of bases not matched to a gene: 10. CDR3 loop: CASSLTGEGGEQYF. CDR3 DNA: TGTGCCAGCTCCCTGACAGGGGAAGGCGGCGAGCAGTACTTC.

In DNA form, the CDR3 reads TGTGCCAGCAGCGGCTCCTACGAGCAGTACTTC. Protein product: CASSGSYEQYF. This chain joins TRBV7-2 and TRBJ2-7; D is unclear. CDR3 length equals 11 residues. Germline values: CDR1 SGHTA, CDR2 FQGNSA. V lost 5 bases and J lost 0, with 2 bases in between.

This clone came up a few times. The chain links TRBV11-1 to TRBJ2-5; D is uncertain. Germline V gene lookup returns CDR1 SGHAT and CDR2 FQDESV (reference sequence). Trimming stripped 5 bases from V and 1 base from J, with 11 bases between. There are 14 residues in the CDR3. The CDR3 loop is CASSPQRAQETQYF. The DNA of the CDR3 is TGTGCCAGCAGCCCCCAACGAGCCCAAGAGACCCAGTACTTC.

The chain carries TRBV19 and TRBJ2-1; possible D gene TRBD2, 6 bases. Between the trimmed V and J ends, which lost 3 bases and 7 bases, there was a span of 16 bases. The germline V gene has CDR1 LNHDA and CDR2 SQIVND (reference sequence). This CDR3 contains 15 residues. The chain's CDR3 is CASSIQAGRRNEQFF. CDR3 nucleotide sequence: TGTGCCAGTAGTATCCAGGCGGGGAGGAGGAATGAGCAGTTCTTC. Filled out from reference TRBV19 and TRBJ2-1, the complete variable domain reads DGGITQSPKYLFRKEGQNVTLSCEQNLNHDAMYWYRQDPGQGLRLIYYSQIVNDFQKGDIAEGYSVSREKKESFPLTVTSAQKNPTAFYLCASSIQAGRRNEQFFGPGTRLTVL.

The chain employs TRBV6-1 and TRBJ2-3; D is unresolved. The CDR3 is 15 residues long. V was trimmed by 0 bases and J by 4 bases, leaving 11 bases between them. The germline CDR1 and CDR2 sequences are MNHNS and SASEGT. Here the CDR3 DNA reads TGTGCCAGCAGTGAAGCTAGGCTAGGTGCAGATACGCAGTATTTT. Translated, it gives CASSEARLGADTQYF.

V gene TRBV10-3 combines with J gene TRBJ1-2; 8 bases line up with TRBD1. Germline-derived CDR1 and CDR2 are ENHRY and SYGVKD. CDR3 length equals 14 residues. The ends lost 7 bases at V and 3 bases at J; junction bases unmatched: 7. CDR3 coding DNA: TGTGCCATCAATATGGACAGGGCGGACTATGGCTACACCTTC. This sequence encodes CAINMDRADYGYTF.

The rearrangement uses TRBV15 and TRBJ1-2; no clear D. The CDR3 contains 14 residues. Germline CDR1 LNHNV, CDR2 YYDKDF (reference sequence). Trimming took off 0 bases at V and 8 bases at J, with 13 bases between the two ends. DNA for the CDR3: TGTGCCACCAGCAGAGATGGCCTAAGAGGGGGCTACACCTTC. Its protein is CATSRDGLRGGYTF. Filled out from reference TRBV15 and TRBJ1-2, the complete variable domain reads DAMVIQNPRYQVTQFGKPVTLSCSQTLNHNVMYWYQQKSSQAPKLLFHYYDKDFNNEADTPDNFQSRRPNTSFCFLDIRSPGLGDTAMYLCATSRDGLRGGYTFGSGTRLTVV.

The chain joins TRBV30 to TRBJ2-1, with TRBD2 matching over 8 bases. Trimming took 2 bases from V and 9 from J; bases not matched to a gene: 18. The CDR3 spans 17 residues. The V gene's germline CDR1 is GTSNPN and CDR2 SVGIG (reference sequence). Here the CDR3 reads CAWSPFDGTSKGVEQFF. The CDR3 nucleotides read TGTGCCTGGAGTCCCTTTGACGGGACTAGTAAGGGGGTTGAGCAGTTCTTC.

The chain combines TRBV6-5 with TRBJ2-2; D possibly corresponds to TRBD1 (5 bases). V lost 6 bases to trimming and J lost 5 bases, with 13 bases between them. CDR1 MNHEY and CDR2 SVGAGI come from the germline V gene. The CDR3 covers 14 residues. For the CDR3, the DNA is TGTGCCAGCAGCACTCGCAGGGAAACCGGGGAGCTGTTTTTT. This codes for CASSTRRETGELFF.

The chain carries TRBV6-5 and TRBJ1-1; no reliable D call. Germline CDR1 is MNHEY and CDR2 is SVGAGI. The CDR3 covers 14 residues. Deletions cut 2 bases from V and 0 bases from J, with 7 bases between. CDR3 sequence (DNA): TGTGCCAGCAGTTACAGGGCCTTGAACACTGAAGCTTTCTTT. Its protein is CASSYRALNTEAFF.